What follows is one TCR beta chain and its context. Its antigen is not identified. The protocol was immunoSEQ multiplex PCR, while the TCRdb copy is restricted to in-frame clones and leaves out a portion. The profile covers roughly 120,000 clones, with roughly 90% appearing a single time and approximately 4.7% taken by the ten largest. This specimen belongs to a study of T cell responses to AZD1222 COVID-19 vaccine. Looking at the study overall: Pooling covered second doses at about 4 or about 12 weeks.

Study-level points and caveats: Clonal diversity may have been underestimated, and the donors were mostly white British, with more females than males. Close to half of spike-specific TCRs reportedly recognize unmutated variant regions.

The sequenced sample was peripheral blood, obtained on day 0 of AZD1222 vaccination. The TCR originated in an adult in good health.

The DNA of the CDR3 is TGTGCAAGCTCCGGGGGTTCACCCCTCCACTTT. This gives the protein CASSGGSPLHF. The chain uses TRBV3-1 (or the pseudogene TRBV3-2) and TRBJ1-6; D is perhaps TRBD1 (5 bases). Germline V CDR1 and CDR2: LGHDT, YNNKEL (reference sequence). The CDR3 length is 11 residues.